This TCR beta chain was sequenced in a study of T cells after yellow fever vaccination. Study in general: SMART-Seq v4 Ultra Low Input prepared libraries from low-cell fractions.

With respect to this clonotype: Antigen specificity is unknown.

This CDR3 spans 14 amino acids. The V end was cut by 6 bases, the J end by 4 bases, with 15 bases between. The germline gives CDR1 SEHNR, CDR2 FQNEAQ (reference sequence). Study-level points and caveats: Any FACS-sorted repertoire could hold abundant clonotypes that contaminate it from the bulk population.

TCRdb reprocessed the 5' RACE reads with MiXCR, giving one entry per CDR3 protein. This table has 85,000 to 100,000 distinct CDR3 sequences, under 7% appearing once. The V call is TRBV7-9, the J call TRBJ2-5; possibly TRBD1 or TRBD2 for D (5 bases each). The clonotype originates from a man between 18 and 29 years old who received the YFV17D yellow fever vaccine. Sequencing used CD8+ T cells sorted from PBMCs, obtained 10 days after the yellow fever booster vaccination. The CDR3 coding sequence is TGTGCCAGCAGGGGGCTAGCAGGCAGAGAGACCCAGTACTTC. Translating gives CASRGLAGRETQYF.